The rows below give T cell receptor beta chains drawn from one sample of a study of OX40 agonist ivuxolimab in advanced cancers. The assay was immunoSEQ multiplex PCR, and TCRdb's table has in-frame clones only and misses some. Of more than 65,000 clones listed, 89% are singletons. The specimen was CD4+ or CD8+ T cells sorted from blood, collected in a trial of the OX40 agonist ivuxolimab. These TCRs come from an adult with an advanced solid tumor such as melanoma, head and neck, liver or kidney cancer. Each CDR3 is given with its conserved first and last residue. D genes are given only for firm matches. Clone size is shown for a subset of rows, as once, few, many or a class of expanded clone.

V: TRBV11-2
D: TRBD2
J: TRBJ2-1
size: .
DNA: TGTGCCAGCAGCTTAGGGGCTAGCGGGCCCTACAATGAGCAGTTCTTC
CDR3: CASSLGASGPYNEQFF

V: TRBV5-4
D: .
J: TRBJ2-1
size: .
DNA: TGTGCCAGCAGCTTGGGGCGAGATGAGCAGTTCTTC
CDR3: CASSLGRDEQFF

V: TRBV2
D: .
J: TRBJ1-1
size: .
DNA: TGTGCCAGCCAAGGGAGGATATGGGCTGAAGCTTTCTTT
CDR3: CASQGRIWAEAFF

V: TRBV14
D: TRBD1
J: TRBJ2-3
size: .
DNA: TGTGCCAGCAGCCTAAGGGGGCAGAGTGTCGGCACAGATACGCAGTATTTT
CDR3: CASSLRGQSVGTDTQYF

V: TRBV11-2
D: TRBD1
J: TRBJ1-3
size: .
DNA: TGTGCCAGCAGTCAGACAGGGGCCGCTTCCTCTGGAAACACCATATATTTT
CDR3: CASSQTGAASSGNTIYF

V: TRBV10-1
D: TRBD2
J: TRBJ2-1
size: .
DNA: TGCGCCAGCAGTGATTTGGCGGGAGTGTACAATGAGCAGTTCTTC
CDR3: CASSDLAGVYNEQFF

V: TRBV10-3
D: TRBD1
J: TRBJ2-4
size: .
DNA: TGTGCCATCAGTGAGTTGAGGGGGCAGAAAAACATTCAGTACTTC
CDR3: CAISELRGQKNIQYF

V: TRBV18
D: .
J: TRBJ1-5
size: .
DNA: TGTGCCAGCTCACCGGACATGGATCAGCCCCAGCATTTT
CDR3: CASSPDMDQPQHF

V: TRBV7-2
D: .
J: TRBJ1-4
size: .
DNA: TGTGCCAGCAGCTTAGGGACAACAATTAATGAAAAACTGTTTTTT
CDR3: CASSLGTTINEKLFF

V: TRBV29-1
D: .
J: TRBJ2-5
size: .
DNA: TGCAGCGCCCGGACAGACAACGGAGAGACCCAGTACTTC
CDR3: CSARTDNGETQYF

V: TRBV5-6
D: .
J: TRBJ1-3
size: .
DNA: TGTGCCAGCACCCTTGGCGTCGGAAGTGGAAACACCATATATTTT
CDR3: CASTLGVGSGNTIYF

V: TRBV5-1
D: .
J: TRBJ2-3
size: .
DNA: TGCGCCAGCAGCCCGGGGGTCCCAGATACGCAGTATTTT
CDR3: CASSPGVPDTQYF

V: TRBV18
D: .
J: TRBJ1-1
size: .
DNA: TGTGCCAGCTCACCGATCAGTGGGAGGGCGATGAACACTGAAGCTTTCTTT
CDR3: CASSPISGRAMNTEAFF

V: TRBV29-1
D: .
J: TRBJ1-5
size: .
DNA: TGCAGCGTCGGGGGGCAGGGGAATCAGCCCCAGCATTTT
CDR3: CSVGGQGNQPQHF

V: TRBV7-2
D: .
J: TRBJ2-3
size: .
DNA: TGTGCCAGCAGCACGGGGACGAGAAGAGGGGGGGATACGCAGTATTTT
CDR3: CASSTGTRRGGDTQYF

V: TRBV29-1
D: TRBD1
J: TRBJ1-1
size: .
DNA: TGCAGCGTTCGCCAAATTGCAGGGGGCACGGGATCGCCTGAAGCTTTCTTT
CDR3: CSVRQIAGGTGSPEAFF

V: TRBV27
D: .
J: TRBJ1-2
size: .
DNA: TGTGCCAGCAGACCTACAGGGAGGAACTATGGCTACACCTTC
CDR3: CASRPTGRNYGYTF

V: TRBV27
D: TRBD2
J: TRBJ2-7
size: .
DNA: TGTGCCAGCAGTTTGGGAGGGTACGAGCAGTACTTC
CDR3: CASSLGGYEQYF

V: TRBV19
D: .
J: TRBJ2-2
size: .
DNA: TGTGCCAGTAGTGGTTCCGGGCGCACCGGGGAGCTGTTTTTT
CDR3: CASSGSGRTGELFF

V: TRBV19
D: TRBD1
J: TRBJ1-2
size: .
DNA: TGTGCCAGTAGTCCATCATCCGGGGCAGGGGGTTACTATGGCTACACCTTC
CDR3: CASSPSSGAGGYYGYTF

V: TRBV18
D: .
J: TRBJ2-7
size: .
DNA: TGTGCCAGCTCACCAGGGCAGGGTCTTGTCCACGAGCAGTACTTC
CDR3: CASSPGQGLVHEQYF

V: TRBV9
D: .
J: TRBJ2-7
size: once
DNA: TGTGCCAGCAGCGTAGGTTCTAACCTCGGGCGCGAGCAGTACTTC
CDR3: CASSVGSNLGREQYF

V: TRBV10-2
D: TRBD1
J: TRBJ1-1
size: .
DNA: TGCGCCAGCAGTGAGGGGATAACAGGGGCGATGGCTGAAGCTTTCTTT
CDR3: CASSEGITGAMAEAFF

V: TRBV18
D: .
J: TRBJ1-4
size: once
DNA: TGTGCCAGCTCACGACGTGGGTTCCAGACTAATGAAAAACTGTTTTTT
CDR3: CASSRRGFQTNEKLFF

V: TRBV9
D: .
J: TRBJ2-2
size: .
DNA: TGTGCCAGCAGCGCTGGGGCTGGGGAGCTGTTTTTT
CDR3: CASSAGAGELFF

V: TRBV27
D: TRBD2
J: TRBJ2-5
size: .
DNA: TGTGCCAGCAGTTTAGGCGGGAGTCTGCCTCGGGAGACCCAGTACTTC
CDR3: CASSLGGSLPRETQYF

V: TRBV6-4
D: TRBD1
J: TRBJ1-2
size: once
DNA: TGTGCCAGCAGTGACGGGAACAGGGGCGTTGGTGGCTACACCTTC
CDR3: CASSDGNRGVGGYTF

V: TRBV15
D: .
J: TRBJ2-1
size: .
DNA: TGTGCCACCAGCAGAGCGGGGTACAATGAGCAGTTCTTC
CDR3: CATSRAGYNEQFF

V: TRBV19
D: TRBD2
J: TRBJ2-7
size: .
DNA: TGTGCCAGTAGTATTACACTAGCGGGAGGGTACTACGAGCAGTACTTC
CDR3: CASSITLAGGYYEQYF

V: TRBV5-4
D: TRBD2
J: TRBJ2-3
size: .
DNA: TGTGCCACCTCGATCGGGGGGTCTCCCTCCCCAGATACGCAGTATTTT
CDR3: CATSIGGSPSPDTQYF

V: TRBV9
D: .
J: TRBJ2-1
size: once
DNA: TGTGCCAGCAGCTCTGGAAAGCGGCATCCCCTTACAAATGAGCAGTTCTTC
CDR3: CASSSGKRHPLTNEQFF

V: TRBV7-6
D: .
J: TRBJ2-5
size: .
DNA: TGTGCCAGCAGCTTGGGCGCGCAAGAGACCCAGTACTTC
CDR3: CASSLGAQETQYF

V: TRBV19
D: TRBD2
J: TRBJ2-7
size: .
DNA: TGTGCCAGTAGTTCGACTAGCGGAAGCTCCTACGAGCAGTACTTC
CDR3: CASSSTSGSSYEQYF

V: TRBV5-5
D: .
J: TRBJ1-1
size: .
DNA: TGTGCCAGCAGCTTGGAACAGGGAGACACTGAAGCTTTCTTT
CDR3: CASSLEQGDTEAFF

V: TRBV18
D: .
J: TRBJ2-4
size: once
DNA: TGTGCCAGCTCACCTCTACAGGGTCTTGGGGACATTCAGTACTTC
CDR3: CASSPLQGLGDIQYF

V: TRBV7-2
D: .
J: TRBJ2-3
size: .
DNA: TGTGCCAGCAGCTTAGGGGGACGTCGCACAGATACGCAGTATTTT
CDR3: CASSLGGRRTDTQYF

V: TRBV5-1
D: .
J: TRBJ2-1
size: .
DNA: TGCGCCAGCAGCTTGGGGACTGCTAAAAATGAGCAGTTCTTC
CDR3: CASSLGTAKNEQFF

V: TRBV19
D: .
J: TRBJ2-2
size: .
DNA: TGTGCCAGTAGTATAGATTGGACAGACACCGGGGAGCTGTTTTTT
CDR3: CASSIDWTDTGELFF

V: TRBV5-1
D: .
J: TRBJ2-2
size: .
DNA: TGCGCCAGCAAGGGAACAGAGAACACCGGGGAGCTGTTTTTT
CDR3: CASKGTENTGELFF

V: TRBV11-2
D: .
J: TRBJ2-7
size: .
DNA: TGTGCCAGCAGCTTTTCTCCAGAGTCCTACGAGCAGTACTTC
CDR3: CASSFSPESYEQYF

V: TRBV19
D: .
J: TRBJ1-5
size: .
DNA: TGTGCCAGTAGTATAGTTAGGTGGCTCGGCAATCAGCCCCAGCATTTT
CDR3: CASSIVRWLGNQPQHF

V: TRBV7-9
D: TRBD1
J: TRBJ2-1
size: .
DNA: TGTGCCAGCAGCTCCTGGCCCGGGACAGGGGTCAATGAGCAGTTCTTC
CDR3: CASSSWPGTGVNEQFF

V: TRBV25-1
D: .
J: TRBJ1-5
size: .
DNA: TGTGCCAGCTCCCTTACTAGACGGCCGAGCGGTCAGCCCCAGCATTTT
CDR3: CASSLTRRPSGQPQHF

V: TRBV19
D: TRBD2
J: TRBJ2-3
size: .
DNA: TGTGCCAGTAGTGGGGGACTAGCGGGAGAAACGCAGTATTTT
CDR3: CASSGGLAGETQYF

V: TRBV5-6
D: .
J: TRBJ2-1
size: .
DNA: TGTGCCAGCAGCTTGGCTAGCGCCAGCTCCTACAATGAGCAGTTCTTC
CDR3: CASSLASASSYNEQFF

V: TRBV6-5
D: .
J: TRBJ2-7
size: .
DNA: TGTGCCAGCAGTTACTCGATAAGAACAGGGAGGGAGCAGTACTTC
CDR3: CASSYSIRTGREQYF

V: TRBV27
D: .
J: TRBJ1-5
size: .
DNA: TGTGCCAGCAGTTTTGATCGTTATCAGCCCCAGCATTTT
CDR3: CASSFDRYQPQHF

V: TRBV11-2
D: TRBD2
J: TRBJ2-2
size: .
DNA: TGTGCCAGCAGCTTAGGAGGTCTAGCGGGAGGCACCGGGGAGCTGTTTTTT
CDR3: CASSLGGLAGGTGELFF

V: TRBV18
D: TRBD2
J: TRBJ2-7
size: once
DNA: TGTGCCAGCTCGCAAGCGGGAGGGCCTTACGAGCAGTACTTC
CDR3: CASSQAGGPYEQYF

V: TRBV27
D: TRBD2
J: TRBJ2-3
size: .
DNA: TGTGCCAGCAGCGGGTCGAGCGGGAGAACAGATACGCAGTATTTT
CDR3: CASSGSSGRTDTQYF

V: TRBV4-1
D: .
J: TRBJ1-2
size: once
DNA: TGCGCCAGCAGCCAGGACGGCTTCTATGGCTACACCTTC
CDR3: CASSQDGFYGYTF

V: TRBV6-5
D: .
J: TRBJ2-6
size: .
DNA: TGTGCCAGCAGTCCCGGGGGCTCTGGGGCCAACGTCCTGACTTTC
CDR3: CASSPGGSGANVLTF

V: TRBV7-9
D: .
J: TRBJ2-2
size: .
DNA: TGTGCCAGCAGCTTTGGTGTAGGGGAGCTGTTTTTT
CDR3: CASSFGVGELFF